This T cell receptor beta chain is drawn from a study of radiation and T cells in renal cell carcinoma. Study-level results: In blood, top tumor clones expanded by 2 weeks, shrinking by 4.

The J segment lost 3 bases and the V segment lost 1 base, leaving 5 bases of the junction unmatched. The germline V gene encodes CDR1 SGHRS and CDR2 YFSETQ. The CDR3 is 15 amino acids. To note about this clone: Antigen: not known.

Data came from immunoSEQ multiplex PCR; TCRdb stores just in-frame clones and leaves some out. The sample yields around 99,000 clones, 75% to 85% seen once. Time point here: blood 4 weeks post-SBRT, at nephrectomy. Treatment described: 15 Gy SBRT to primary tumor, nephrectomy 4 weeks later. Nephrectomy followed 15 Gy stereotactic body radiation by 4 weeks. The patient's renal cell carcinoma had clear cell pathology. The sequence was obtained from a man aged 55 to 69 with renal cell carcinoma. The specimen was blood, collected from a patient whose treatment included radiotherapy and nephrectomy. The gene calls are TRBV5-1 and TRBJ2-3; 7 nucleotides line up with TRBD2. Written as DNA, the CDR3 is TGCGCCAGCAGCTTGTTTCGGGAGGCAACAGATACGCAGTATTTT. Translated, it gives CASSLFREATDTQYF.